This T cell receptor (beta chain) was retrieved from a study of beta chain features in type 1 diabetes (dated by TCRdb to 2017 to 2018). Regarding the study in general: Mean age, gender distribution, total cell number and subset yield were not different between patients and healthy donors. A total of 85 million to 110 million sorted cells were examined across all samples, and RNA yield correlated strongly with the number of cells per subset. In the study, recently diagnosed type 1 diabetes patients and matched healthy donors were compared on the TCRB repertoires of their sorted circulating CD4+ T cell subsets. Regulatory and stem cell-like memory subsets were obtained from only 8 patients and roughly eight healthy donors, while naive and central memory subsets were obtained from all 30 or so donors. Broader findings and caveats from the paper: Patients with type 1 diabetes made fewer insertions and deleted more nucleotides at VDJ recombination sites, implying thymic rearrangement abnormalities. Because cDNA was sequenced instead of genomic DNA, activated cells with high expression could be over-represented, although the groups did not differ in activation or CD3 levels. Naive, central memory and regulatory TCRB repertoires appeared to be more alike among patients than among healthy donors. PCR might favor shorter templates, but patient and control samples were amplified and corrected together, so any skew would affect both groups equally. HLA sub-analyses involved small numbers of individuals, so any influence of HLA type on TCRB rearrangement remained unresolved. A moderate but significant shortening of TCRB CDR3 length was observed in type 1 diabetes patients in all four CD4+ subsets.

The entire amount of isolated RNA was reverse transcribed using the High Capacity cDNA Reverse Transcription Kit, so the sequenced TCRB transcripts were expressed ones. For stem cell-like memory T cell samples, survey-depth immunoSEQ sequencing was used, averaging approximately 910,000 total reads per sample. Sorted cells were lysed in RLT buffer and RNA was extracted with DNase-treated RNeasy Micro or Mini kits, depending on cell number. To prevent cross-contamination, each cell subset was processed individually, whereas patient and healthy donor samples were processed jointly. TCRB sequences were amplified from cDNA with the immunoSEQ multiplex PCR, producing 87-bp fragments spanning the CDR3 region. The amplicons were sequenced using the Illumina HiSeq platform. From the authors' description of their analysis: PCR bias was computationally corrected using synthetic template baselines, reads within Hamming distance 2 were collapsed, and singletons that could not be merged were discarded. Reads were aligned against IMGT so that V, D and J genes, CDR3 length and insertions or deletions at six rearrangement sites could be assigned. Within each subset, clonotype counts were normalized to sorted cell number, after which true diversity and Gini coefficients were computed with the tcR R package. Repertoire sharing was quantified using the overlap coefficient calculated on TCRB nucleotide sequences. What TCRdb holds here is the immuneACCESS table cut down to in-frame rearrangements. Part of the clones is not present; checked against another copy, under half of the missing clones reflect an unresolved V gene, and the others are unexplained. V and J calls and clone size are copied from that table; D and trimming were computed from the DNA. In all, the sample holds 40,000 to 65,000 clones, and 50% to 75% of those were seen once. The top ten clonotypes cover 0.29% of the sample.

Of note for this clone: Its antigen is still unknown. Base-call qualities are not available, and no considerably larger clone is one nucleotide away.

Each donor gave one peripheral blood draw, about 110 mL on average, collected into heparinised tubes. Using a panel that included CD45RO, CCR7, CD25, CD127, CD95 and CD27, naive, central memory, regulatory and stem cell-like memory CD4+ T cells were sorted on a BD FACSAria II. Purity was above 95% for every sorted population. PBMCs were isolated right away by Lymphoprep density gradient centrifugation and were stained directly, without culture. Samples were stained and sorted in pairs, with one healthy donor and one patient per experiment, so that batch effects were minimized. Sequencing was carried out using stem cell memory CD4+ T cells from blood. The sample's cell subset or site label is to be understood as: stem cell-like memory CD4+ T cells. The clonotype was recovered from a woman aged 25-40 years with type 1 diabetes.

The DNA is as follows: TGTGCCAGCCGGGGAGAAGAGACCCAGTACTTC. It translates to CASRGEETQYF. The V and J genes are TRBV7-6 and TRBJ2-5; TRBD2 is a possible D gene, resting on 5 matching bases. Taken from cysteine to phenylalanine, the CDR3 has 11 residues. The DNA shown is the 33-base CDR3, in frame from base 1. Reading the germline V gene gives CDR1 SGHVS and CDR2 FNYEAQ. V drops 8 bases and J drops 3 bases, leaving 7 bases in between.